Each of the 15 T cell receptor beta chains below was sequenced from the same sample in a study of T cells expressing NK-cell markers. Each CDR3 protein gets one entry in TCRdb, which reprocessed the 5' RACE reads and gives no DNA. The listing contains about 260,000 distinct CDR3 sequences. Material: blood T cells: a sorted CD56 or NKG2C T cell subset, CD4+ or CD8+ T cells, or bulk PBMC T cells (not recorded which). The receptors derive from a man aged 18 to 29 in good health.

V usage is TRBV20-1 and J usage is TRBJ2-7; absent DNA, TCRdb's TRBD2 call cannot be checked. This CDR3 comprises 14 residues. The germline CDR1 and CDR2 sequences are DFQATT and SNEGSKA (reference sequence). CDR3 amino acids: CSAMGLAGGYEQYF.

V usage is TRBV12-3 or TRBV12-4 and J usage is TRBJ2-1; absent DNA, TCRdb's TRBD2 call cannot be checked. CDR3 size: 15 residues. CDR3 amino acids: CASSLVAGGVDEQFF.

The V gene is TRBV5-6, the J gene TRBJ1-1. This CDR3 is built from 14 residues. Germline CDR1 reads SGHDT; CDR2 reads YYEEEE. CDR3 protein: CASSYGRMNTEAFF.

The chain employs TRBV20-1 and TRBJ2-2; the TCRdb call, TRBD2, lacks DNA for checking. CDR1 and CDR2 (germline): DFQATT, SNEGSKA (reference sequence). The CDR3 consists of 14 residues. The CDR3 is CSAPKEGPAGELFF.

This chain uses TRBV5-1 with TRBJ2-5; TCRdb's D call, TRBD1, is unchecked because there is no DNA. CDR3 length: 14 amino acids. Germline values: CDR1 SGHRS, CDR2 YFSETQ. The CDR3: CASSLVGGVETQYF.

The chain carries TRBV13 and TRBJ2-1; TCRdb picks TRBD1, but there is no DNA to check that call. The CDR3 is 15 residues long. CDR1 and CDR2 from the germline V gene are PRHDT and FYEKMQ (reference sequence). This CDR3 reads CASSEAGVGYNEQFF.

The chain carries TRBV12-3 or TRBV12-4 and TRBJ2-6; TCRdb outputs TRBD1, but without DNA this stays unchecked. The CDR3 consists of 14 residues. This CDR3 is CAVRGYSGANVLTF.

The rearrangement joins TRBV4-2 to TRBJ2-1; absent DNA, TCRdb's TRBD1 call cannot be checked. This CDR3 comprises 15 residues. Germline CDR1 LGHNA, CDR2 YNFKEQ. The CDR3 reads CASSQTGTGMDEQFF.

This rearrangement joins TRBV5-1 to TRBJ2-4; TCRdb's assignment of TRBD1 cannot be checked, as there is no DNA. The germline gives CDR1 SGHRS, CDR2 YFSETQ. There are 18 residues in the CDR3. CDR3: CASSTGTGDEVAKNIQYF.

V gene TRBV29-1 combines with J gene TRBJ1-1; TCRdb returns TRBD1, unconfirmable since there is no DNA. In germline, CDR1 is SQVTM, CDR2 ANQGSEA. The CDR3 length is 14 residues. The CDR3 sequence is CSVAQSDVPAEAFF.

The V gene is TRBV7-2, the J gene TRBJ2-3; TCRdb's D call of TRBD1 is untestable without DNA. Germline V gives CDR1 SGHTA, CDR2 FQGNSA. There are 15 residues in the CDR3. CDR3 amino acids: CASSLVRATRDTQYF.

The chain joins TRBV6-1 to TRBJ1-1; TCRdb's D call of TRBD1 is untestable without DNA. The CDR3 contains 13 residues. Germline V gives CDR1 MNHNS, CDR2 SASEGT. The CDR3 protein is CATNPGVNTEAFF.

This sequence joins TRBV5-1 and TRBJ2-5. Germline CDR1 reads SGHRS; CDR2 reads YFSETQ. This CDR3 is built from 14 residues. The CDR3 sequence: CASSSTVGQETQYF. The entire variable domain, with the rest obtained from reference TRBV5-1 and TRBJ2-5, is as follows: KAGVTQTPRYLIKTRGQQVTLSCSPISGHRSVSWYQQTPGQGLQFLFEYFSETQRNKGNFPGRFSGRQFSNSRSEMNVSTLELGDSALYLCASSSTVGQETQYFGPGTRLLVL.

The chain uses TRBV11-2 and TRBJ2-3; lacking DNA, the TRBD2 call made by TCRdb goes unchecked. The CDR3 length is 16 residues. Germline V gives CDR1 SGHAT, CDR2 FQNNGV. The CDR3 loop reads CASSRIAGSSTDTQYF. The complete variable domain, with remaining parts taken from reference TRBV11-2 and TRBJ2-3, reads EAGVAQSPRYKIIEKRQSVAFWCNPISGHATLYWYQQILGQGPKLLIQFQNNGVVDDSQLPKDRFSAERLKGVDSTLKIQPAKLEDSAVYLCASSRIAGSSTDTQYFGPGTRLTVL.

This chain uses TRBV20-1 with TRBJ2-5; TCRdb gives TRBD1 as the D gene, but with no DNA this cannot be confirmed. Looked up from germline, CDR1 is DFQATT and CDR2 is SNEGSKA (reference sequence). This CDR3 region has 12 residues. The CDR3 reads CSARDRQETQYF.